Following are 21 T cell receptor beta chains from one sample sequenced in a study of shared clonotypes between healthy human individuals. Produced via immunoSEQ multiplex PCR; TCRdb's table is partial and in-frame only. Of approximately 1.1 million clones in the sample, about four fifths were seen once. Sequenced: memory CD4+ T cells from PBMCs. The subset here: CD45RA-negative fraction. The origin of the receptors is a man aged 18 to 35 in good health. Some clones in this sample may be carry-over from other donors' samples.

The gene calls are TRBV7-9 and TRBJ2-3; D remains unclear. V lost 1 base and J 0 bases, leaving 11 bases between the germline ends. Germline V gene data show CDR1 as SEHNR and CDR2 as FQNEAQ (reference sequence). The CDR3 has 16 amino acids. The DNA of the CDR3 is TGTGCCAGCAGCTTAGGGTCGGCGGTAAGCACAGATACGCAGTATTTT. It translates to CASSLGSAVSTDTQYF.

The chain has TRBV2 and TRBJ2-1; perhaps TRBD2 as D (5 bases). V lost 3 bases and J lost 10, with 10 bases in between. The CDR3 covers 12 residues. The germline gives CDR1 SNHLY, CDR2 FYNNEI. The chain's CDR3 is CASSDLGKEQFF. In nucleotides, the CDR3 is TGTGCCAGCAGTGACCTCGGGAAGGAGCAGTTCTTC.

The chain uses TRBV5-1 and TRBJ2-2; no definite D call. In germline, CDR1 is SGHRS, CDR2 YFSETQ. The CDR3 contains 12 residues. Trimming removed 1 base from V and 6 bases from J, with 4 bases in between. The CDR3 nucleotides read TGCGCCAGCAGCTTGTATCCCGGGGAGCTGTTTTTT. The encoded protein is CASSLYPGELFF.

The CDR3, as DNA: TGTGCCAGCAGCACGGCAGCGGGAGGAGGCACAGATACGCAGTATTTT. Amino acid sequence: CASSTAAGGGTDTQYF. The chain has TRBV5-6 and TRBJ2-3; TRBD2 matches at 9 bases. V shed 4 bases, J shed 1 base, and the junction held 7 bases outside the gene matches. The germline CDR1 and CDR2 sequences are SGHDT and YYEEEE. This CDR3 has 16 amino acids.

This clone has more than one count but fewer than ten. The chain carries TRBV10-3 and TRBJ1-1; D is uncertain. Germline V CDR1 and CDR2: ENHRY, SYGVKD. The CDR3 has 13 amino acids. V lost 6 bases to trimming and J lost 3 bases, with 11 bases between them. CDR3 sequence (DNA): TGTGCCATCAGGGGCGTCGGGCACACTGAAGCTTTCTTT. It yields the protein CAIRGVGHTEAFF.

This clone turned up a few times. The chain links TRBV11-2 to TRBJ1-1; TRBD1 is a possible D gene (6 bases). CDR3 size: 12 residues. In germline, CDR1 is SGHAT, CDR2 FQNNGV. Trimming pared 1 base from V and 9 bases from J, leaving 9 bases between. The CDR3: CASSLGTGKAFF. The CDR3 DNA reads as TGTGCCAGCAGCTTAGGCACAGGGAAAGCTTTCTTT.

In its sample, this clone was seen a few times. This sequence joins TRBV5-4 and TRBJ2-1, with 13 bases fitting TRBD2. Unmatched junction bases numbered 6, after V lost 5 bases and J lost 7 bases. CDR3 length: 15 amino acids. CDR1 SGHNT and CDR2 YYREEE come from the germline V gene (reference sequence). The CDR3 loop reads CASRSGTSGTNEQFF. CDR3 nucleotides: TGTGCCAGCAGGTCCGGGACTAGCGGGACTAATGAGCAGTTCTTC.

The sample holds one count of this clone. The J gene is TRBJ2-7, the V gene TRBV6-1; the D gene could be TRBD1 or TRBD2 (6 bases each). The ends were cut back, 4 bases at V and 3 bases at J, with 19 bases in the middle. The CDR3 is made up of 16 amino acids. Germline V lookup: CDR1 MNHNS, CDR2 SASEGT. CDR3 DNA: TGTGCCAGCAGTGTCCGTGGAGAGGGGGGTCTCTACGAGCAGTACTTC. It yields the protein CASSVRGEGGLYEQYF.

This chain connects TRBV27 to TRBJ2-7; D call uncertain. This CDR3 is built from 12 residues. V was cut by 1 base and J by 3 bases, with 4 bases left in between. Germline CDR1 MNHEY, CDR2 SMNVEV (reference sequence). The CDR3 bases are TGTGCCAGCAGTTTATACCGCTACGAGCAGTACTTC. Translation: CASSLYRYEQYF.

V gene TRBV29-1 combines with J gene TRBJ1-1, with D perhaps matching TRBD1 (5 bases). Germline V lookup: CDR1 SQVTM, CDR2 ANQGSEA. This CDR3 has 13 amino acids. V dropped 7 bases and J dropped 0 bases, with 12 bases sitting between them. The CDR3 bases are TGCAGCGCGGCAGGGCACCTGAACACTGAAGCTTTCTTT. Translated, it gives CSAAGHLNTEAFF.

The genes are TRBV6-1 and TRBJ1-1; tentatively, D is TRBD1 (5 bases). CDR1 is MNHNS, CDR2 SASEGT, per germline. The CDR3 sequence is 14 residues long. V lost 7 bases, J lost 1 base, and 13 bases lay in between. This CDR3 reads CASTQNGGNTEAFF. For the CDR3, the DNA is TGTGCCAGCACCCAAAATGGGGGGAACACTGAAGCTTTCTTT.

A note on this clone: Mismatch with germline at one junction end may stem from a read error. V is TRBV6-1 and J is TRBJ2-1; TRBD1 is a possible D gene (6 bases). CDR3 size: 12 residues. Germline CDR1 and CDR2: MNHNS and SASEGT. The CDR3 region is CASSRNRDIGLF. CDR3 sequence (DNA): TGTGCCAGCAGTCGAAACCGGGACATCGGCCTCTTC.

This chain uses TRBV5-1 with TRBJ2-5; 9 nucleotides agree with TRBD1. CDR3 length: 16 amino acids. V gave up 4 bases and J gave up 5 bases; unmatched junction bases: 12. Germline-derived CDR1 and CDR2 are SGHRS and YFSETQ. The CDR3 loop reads CASSPGRDRAVETQYF. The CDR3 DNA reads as TGCGCCAGCAGCCCGGGTCGGGACAGGGCTGTGGAGACCCAGTACTTC.

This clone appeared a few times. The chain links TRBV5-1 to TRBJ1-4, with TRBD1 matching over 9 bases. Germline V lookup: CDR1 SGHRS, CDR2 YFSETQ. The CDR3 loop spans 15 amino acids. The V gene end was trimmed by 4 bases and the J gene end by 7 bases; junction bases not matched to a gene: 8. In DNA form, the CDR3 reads TGCGCCAGCAGCACGGACGGACAGGGGCCTGAAAAACTGTTTTTT. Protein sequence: CASSTDGQGPEKLFF.

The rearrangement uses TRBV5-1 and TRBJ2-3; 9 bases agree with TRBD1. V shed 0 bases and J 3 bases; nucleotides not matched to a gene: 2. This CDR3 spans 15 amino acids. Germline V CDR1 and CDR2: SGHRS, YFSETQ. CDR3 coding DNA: TGCGCCAGCAGCTTGGGGACAGGGGTGACAGATACGCAGTATTTT. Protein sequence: CASSLGTGVTDTQYF. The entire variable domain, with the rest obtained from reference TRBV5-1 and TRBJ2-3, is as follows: KAGVTQTPRYLIKTRGQQVTLSCSPISGHRSVSWYQQTPGQGLQFLFEYFSETQRNKGNFPGRFSGRQFSNSRSEMNVSTLELGDSALYLCASSLGTGVTDTQYFGPGTRLTVL.

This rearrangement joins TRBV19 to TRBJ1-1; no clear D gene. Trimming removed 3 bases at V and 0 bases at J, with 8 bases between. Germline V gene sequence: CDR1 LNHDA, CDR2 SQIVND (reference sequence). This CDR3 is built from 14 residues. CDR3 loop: CASSIGRLNTEAFF. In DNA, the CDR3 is TGTGCCAGTAGTATCGGACGGCTGAACACTGAAGCTTTCTTT.

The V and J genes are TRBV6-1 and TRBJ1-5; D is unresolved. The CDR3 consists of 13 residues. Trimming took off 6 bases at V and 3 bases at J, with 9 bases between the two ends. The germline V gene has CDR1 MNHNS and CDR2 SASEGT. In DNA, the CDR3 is TGTGCCAGCAGAAGCAGCTCCAATCAGCCCCAGCATTTT. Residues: CASRSSSNQPQHF.

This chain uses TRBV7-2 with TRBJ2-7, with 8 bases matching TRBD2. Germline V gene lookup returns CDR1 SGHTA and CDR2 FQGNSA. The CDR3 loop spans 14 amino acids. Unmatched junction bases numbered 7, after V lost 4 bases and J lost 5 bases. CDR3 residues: CASSSGPGRDEQYF. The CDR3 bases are TGTGCCAGCAGCTCAGGACCCGGGAGGGACGAGCAGTACTTC. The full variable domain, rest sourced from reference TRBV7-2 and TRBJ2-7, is GAGVSQSPSNKVTEKGKDVELRCDPISGHTALYWYRQSLGQGLEFLIYFQGNSAPDKSGLPSDRFSAERTGGSVSTLTIQRTQQEDSAVYLCASSSGPGRDEQYFGPGTRLTVT.

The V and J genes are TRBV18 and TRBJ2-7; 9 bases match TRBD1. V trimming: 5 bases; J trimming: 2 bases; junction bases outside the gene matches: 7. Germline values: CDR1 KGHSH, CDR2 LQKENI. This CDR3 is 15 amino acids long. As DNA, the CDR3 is TGTGCCAGCTCAATTTCCGGGACAGGGACCTACGAGCAGTACTTC. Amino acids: CASSISGTGTYEQYF.

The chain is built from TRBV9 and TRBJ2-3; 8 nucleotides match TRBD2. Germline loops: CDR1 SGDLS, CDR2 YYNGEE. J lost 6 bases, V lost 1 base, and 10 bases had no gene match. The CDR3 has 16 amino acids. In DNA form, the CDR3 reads TGTGCCAGCAGCGTAACGGCGGGAGCGGGAGACGATACGCAGTATTTT. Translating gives CASSVTAGAGDDTQYF.

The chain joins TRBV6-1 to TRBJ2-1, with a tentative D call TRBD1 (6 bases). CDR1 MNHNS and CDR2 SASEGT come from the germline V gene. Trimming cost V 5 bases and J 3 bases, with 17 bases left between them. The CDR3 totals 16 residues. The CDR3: CASSQGRQALYNEQFF. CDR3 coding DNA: TGTGCCAGCAGTCAAGGACGACAGGCCCTCTACAATGAGCAGTTCTTC.